This is a list of T cell receptor beta chains from one sample in a study of tumor-infiltrating lymphocytes in localized non-small cell lung cancer. Method: immunoSEQ multiplex PCR; TCRdb's copy keeps in-frame clones and lacks some. This table holds some 21,000 clones, approximately 80% found once. The specimen was lung tumor tissue. These receptors all stem from a human donor with non-small cell lung cancer. Both conserved end residues are part of each CDR3. D genes are given only for firm matches. Clone size is stated in some rows and not others, as once, few, many or a class when expanded.

v_gene: TRBV7-2; abundance: NA; d_gene: TRBD2; j_gene: TRBJ2-1; CDR3nt: TGTGCCAGCAGCTTTACTAGCGGGAGGGATTTTGAGCAGTTCTTC; CDR3aa: CASSFTSGRDFEQFF
v_gene: TRBV5-1; abundance: NA; d_gene: TRBD2; j_gene: TRBJ2-5; CDR3nt: TGCGCCAGCAGCTTGTTCGGGAGGGCCCAAGAGACCCAGTACTTC; CDR3aa: CASSLFGRAQETQYF
v_gene: TRBV11-2; abundance: NA; d_gene: NA; j_gene: TRBJ2-3; CDR3nt: TGTGCCAGCAGCTTGAATTCAGGGGCAGATACGCAGTATTTT; CDR3aa: CASSLNSGADTQYF
v_gene: TRBV2; abundance: once; d_gene: NA; j_gene: TRBJ1-1; CDR3nt: TGTGCCAGCATTTATGCCACTGAAGCTTTCTTT; CDR3aa: CASIYATEAFF
v_gene: TRBV6-6; abundance: NA; d_gene: NA; j_gene: TRBJ2-7; CDR3nt: TGTGCCAGCAAGCAGGGTCCCGACTACGAGCAGTACTTC; CDR3aa: CASKQGPDYEQYF
v_gene: TRBV7-3; abundance: NA; d_gene: TRBD2; j_gene: TRBJ2-3; CDR3nt: TGTGCCAGCAGCACTAGCGGCCAGCCCACAGATACGCAGTATTTT; CDR3aa: CASSTSGQPTDTQYF
v_gene: TRBV5-4; abundance: NA; d_gene: NA; j_gene: TRBJ1-2; CDR3nt: TGTGCCAGCAGCTTGTACTCTAACTATGGCTACACCTTC; CDR3aa: CASSLYSNYGYTF
v_gene: TRBV7-2; abundance: NA; d_gene: NA; j_gene: TRBJ2-5; CDR3nt: TGTGCCAGCAGCACAGGACTGCGCCAAGAGACCCAGTACTTC; CDR3aa: CASSTGLRQETQYF
v_gene: TRBV27; abundance: NA; d_gene: NA; j_gene: TRBJ1-2; CDR3nt: TGTGCCAGCAGCGACAGAAACTATGGCTACACCTTC; CDR3aa: CASSDRNYGYTF
v_gene: TRBV7-2; abundance: NA; d_gene: TRBD1; j_gene: TRBJ2-2; CDR3nt: TGTGCCAGCAGCTTAGCGCAAGACAGGGGGTCCGGGGAGCTGTTTTTT; CDR3aa: CASSLAQDRGSGELFF
v_gene: TRBV6-5; abundance: NA; d_gene: NA; j_gene: TRBJ2-3; CDR3nt: TGTGCCAGCAGCCACCGTGACAGGAGCACAGATACGCAGTATTTT; CDR3aa: CASSHRDRSTDTQYF
v_gene: TRBV18; abundance: NA; d_gene: NA; j_gene: TRBJ2-2; CDR3nt: TGTGCCAGCTCACCTTCACGGGCGAACACCGGGGAGCTGTTTTTT; CDR3aa: CASSPSRANTGELFF
v_gene: TRBV5-1; abundance: NA; d_gene: TRBD2; j_gene: TRBJ2-1; CDR3nt: TGCGCCAGCGCCACTGGACTAGCGGGAAAATACAATGAGCAGTTCTTC; CDR3aa: CASATGLAGKYNEQFF
v_gene: TRBV19; abundance: NA; d_gene: NA; j_gene: TRBJ2-1; CDR3nt: TGTGCCAGTAGTAGGGGTTTCTCCTACAATGAGCAGTTCTTC; CDR3aa: CASSRGFSYNEQFF
v_gene: TRBV7-2; abundance: NA; d_gene: TRBD1; j_gene: TRBJ2-7; CDR3nt: TGTGCCAGCACCTTCAAAGGCAGGGGGACATACGAGCAGTACTTC; CDR3aa: CASTFKGRGTYEQYF
v_gene: TRBV6-6; abundance: NA; d_gene: NA; j_gene: TRBJ2-5; CDR3nt: TGTGCCAGCAAGTTCGGGCTAAGGGAAGAGACCCAGTACTTC; CDR3aa: CASKFGLREETQYF
v_gene: TRBV5-1; abundance: NA; d_gene: TRBD1; j_gene: TRBJ1-2; CDR3nt: TGCGCCAGCAGCTTGGATGGACAGGCGGTCTATGGCTACACCTTC; CDR3aa: CASSLDGQAVYGYTF
v_gene: TRBV28; abundance: few; d_gene: NA; j_gene: TRBJ2-7; CDR3nt: TGTGCCAGCAGTTCTAGGGGAGCTCCCTCCTACGAGCAGTACTTC; CDR3aa: CASSSRGAPSYEQYF
v_gene: TRBV2; abundance: NA; d_gene: TRBD1; j_gene: TRBJ2-7; CDR3nt: TGTGCCAGCAGTGAAAGGGGGGACAGGCGCGGTCGGCAGTACTTC; CDR3aa: CASSERGDRRGRQYF
v_gene: TRBV5-1; abundance: NA; d_gene: NA; j_gene: TRBJ2-3; CDR3nt: TGCGCCCACAGCCTGGATTATCAGAACACAGATACGCAGTATTTT; CDR3aa: CAHSLDYQNTDTQYF
v_gene: TRBV13; abundance: NA; d_gene: NA; j_gene: TRBJ2-3; CDR3nt: TGTGCCAGCAGCTCCATCACCCAGGGTGATACGCAGTATTTT; CDR3aa: CASSSITQGDTQYF
v_gene: TRBV6-6; abundance: NA; d_gene: NA; j_gene: TRBJ1-5; CDR3nt: TGTGCCAGCAACATCAGGGGTAATCAGCCCCAGCATTTT; CDR3aa: CASNIRGNQPQHF
v_gene: TRBV4-3; abundance: NA; d_gene: TRBD2; j_gene: TRBJ2-2; CDR3nt: TGCGCCAGCAGCCTCTACGCCACTAGCGGGGCGAACACCGGGGAGCTGTTTTTT; CDR3aa: CASSLYATSGANTGELFF
v_gene: TRBV30; abundance: NA; d_gene: TRBD1; j_gene: TRBJ1-4; CDR3nt: TGTGCCTGGGGCCGGGACAGAAATGAAAAACTGTTTTTT; CDR3aa: CAWGRDRNEKLFF
v_gene: TRBV6-1; abundance: NA; d_gene: NA; j_gene: TRBJ1-1; CDR3nt: TGTGCCAGCAGTGCCGCCCCGCGAGCTTTCTTT; CDR3aa: CASSAAPRAFF
v_gene: TRBV30; abundance: NA; d_gene: NA; j_gene: TRBJ2-4; CDR3nt: TGTGCCTGGGCCCAGGGGGGGAACATTCAGTACTTC; CDR3aa: CAWAQGGNIQYF
v_gene: TRBV6-1; abundance: NA; d_gene: NA; j_gene: TRBJ1-5; CDR3nt: TGTGCCAGCAACAGCCTAAGCAATCAGCCCCAGCATTTT; CDR3aa: CASNSLSNQPQHF
v_gene: TRBV30; abundance: NA; d_gene: NA; j_gene: TRBJ1-4; CDR3nt: TGTGCTTGGAATGGGCCCTGGGGTGAAAAACTGTTTTTT; CDR3aa: CAWNGPWGEKLFF
v_gene: TRBV28; abundance: NA; d_gene: NA; j_gene: TRBJ2-1; CDR3nt: TGTGCCAGCAGTACAACTAGCCATGAGCAGTTCTTC; CDR3aa: CASSTTSHEQFF
v_gene: TRBV10-3; abundance: NA; d_gene: NA; j_gene: TRBJ2-2; CDR3nt: TGTGCCATCAGCAGAGAGGGCACCGGGGAGCTGTTTTTT; CDR3aa: CAISREGTGELFF
v_gene: TRBV29-1; abundance: NA; d_gene: NA; j_gene: TRBJ2-1; CDR3nt: TGCAGCGTTTACCAAGTAGGAGATGAGCAGTTCTTC; CDR3aa: CSVYQVGDEQFF
v_gene: TRBV14; abundance: NA; d_gene: NA; j_gene: TRBJ2-7; CDR3nt: TGTGCCAGCAGCCAAGTACAGGGAGACGAGCAGTACTTC; CDR3aa: CASSQVQGDEQYF
v_gene: TRBV14; abundance: NA; d_gene: TRBD1; j_gene: TRBJ2-5; CDR3nt: TGTGCCAGCAGCCCGGGACAGACAAAAGAGACCCAGTACTTC; CDR3aa: CASSPGQTKETQYF
v_gene: TRBV12-5; abundance: few; d_gene: NA; j_gene: TRBJ2-2; CDR3nt: TGTGCTAGTGGTTTGTTGACCGGGGAGCTGTTTTTT; CDR3aa: CASGLLTGELFF
v_gene: TRBV5-1; abundance: NA; d_gene: NA; j_gene: TRBJ2-1; CDR3nt: TGCGCCAGCAGCTTAATAGCGGAGGGCAATGAGCAGTTCTTC; CDR3aa: CASSLIAEGNEQFF
v_gene: TRBV7-8; abundance: NA; d_gene: NA; j_gene: TRBJ2-5; CDR3nt: TGTGCCAGCAGCTTAATCGGGAACCTCCAAGAGACCCAGTACTTC; CDR3aa: CASSLIGNLQETQYF
v_gene: TRBV30; abundance: once; d_gene: TRBD2; j_gene: TRBJ2-2; CDR3nt: TGTGCCTGGAATCGATTAGCGGGAGGCCACACCGGGGAGCTGTTTTTT; CDR3aa: CAWNRLAGGHTGELFF